This TCR beta chain is from a study of CXCR3-negative and CXCR3-positive naive CD8 T cells. Study-level findings and limits: For CXCR3-positive naive cells, TRB CDR3s were more hydrophobic than those of CXCR3-negative naive cells. No difference in surface CD5 was seen between naive subsets, and TCR strength was inferred from TRB CDR3 properties. After cryopreservation, CXCR3 expression dropped partially; most assays used fresh PBMCs. Naive CXCR3-negative and CXCR3-positive cells had similar TRBV-TRBJ usage; memory differed.

Per the germline V gene, CDR1 is SNHLY and CDR2 is FYNNEI. This CDR3 region has 15 residues. The authors made the TRB cDNA libraries by 5' RACE using UMI labels. TCRdb reanalyzed the 5' RACE reads, giving one entry per CDR3 protein sequence and no DNA. This sample's table has 65,000 to 95,000 distinct CDR3 sequences. On this clonotype itself: What it binds is unknown.

The material sequenced was naive CXCR3- CD8+ T cells from blood. Specified subset: CD45RO-CCR7+CD27+CD95- naive CD8+ T cells lacking CXCR3 (TNR3-). The chain uses TRBV2 and TRBJ2-1; checking the TCRdb D call of TRBD1 is not possible without DNA. The TCR was taken from a human donor in good health. Some clones in this sample may be carry-over from other donors' samples. This CDR3 reads CASSEWQGAYNEQFF.